This T cell receptor beta chain was found in a study of human T cells and chemical hapten exposure. Looking at the study overall: Sensitization used 2% DPC on about 2 cm by about 2 cm upper inner arm skin. Scalp application of diphenylcyclopropenone was performed weekly in patients across the entire approximately 24-week study.

This clonotype was seen ten or more times. V dropped 0 bases and J dropped 0 bases, with 10 bases sitting between them. Germline V CDR1 and CDR2: MNHNY, SVGAGI (reference sequence). This CDR3 has 16 residues. Attachment of unique molecular identifiers to individual cDNA molecules was performed in the library. TCRdb independently ran MiXCR on the RACE reads; one entry per CDR3 protein. The repertoire consists of about 83,000 distinct CDR3 sequences, with approximately 8% occurring once and the leading ten covering less than 2%. The time point is: patch test 1, 2 weeks after DPC sensitization. Treatment specified: therapeutic diphenylcyclopropenone sensitization with weekly scalp DPC. Each patch-test visit's blood sample preceded patch application.

This chain connects TRBV6-6 to TRBJ2-3; D remains ambiguous. This TCR was recovered from a woman between 25 and 40 years old with alopecia areata. Some clones in this sample may be carry-over from other donors' samples. Sequences were derived from whole blood, sampled in connection with sensitization to the hapten diphenylcyclopropenone (DPC). The CDR3 spells CASSYSGHLSTDTQYF. The DNA of the CDR3 is TGTGCCAGCAGTTACTCCGGCCATCTTAGCACAGATACGCAGTATTTT.